This TCR beta chain appears in the sequencing data of a study of T cell responses to AZD1222 COVID-19 vaccine (dated by TCRdb to the early 2020s). Some background on the complete study: AZD1222 recipients with second doses at about 4 weeks or about 12 weeks were pooled, because spike-specific TCR depth and breadth did not differ between schedules. A total of approximately 240 trial participants underwent TCR sequencing, of whom 207 had received two doses of AZD1222 and some 26 had received two doses of the MenACWY control vaccine. Trial participants were enrolled into age subgroups of 18-55, 56-69 and 70-plus years, which contained around 140, 26 and 57 TCR-sequenced participants, respectively.

The sample's time point label, decoded: baseline before first vaccination. The vaccinee samples were drawn from two UK trials, COV001 and COV002, one of which was a single-blind randomized controlled phase 2/3 trial testing AZD1222 (ChAdOx1 nCoV-19) in healthy adults. Trial participant PBMC samples were collected at day 0 and day 28 after the second dose for TCRbeta chain sequencing. The investigation overall reported the following: After two AZD1222 doses, spike-specific TCR breadth and depth were significantly higher than at day 0 and than in MenACWY recipients. Participants were mostly white British and included more females than males, and it was suggested by the authors that clonal diversity may have been underestimated. Conclusions about previously exposed vaccinees were limited because only a handful of AZD1222 recipients were SARS-CoV-2 seropositive at baseline. Epitopes outside the regions mutated in the B.1.351 and B.1.1.7 variants were reportedly recognized by nearly half of the unique spike-specific TCRs. No day 14 peak-response samples were available, so repertoires were characterized only after the peak T cell response. CD4 TCRs associated with the vaccine covered the entire spike protein, and the dominant responses were in regions 160-218 and 743-854. In the small 56-69-year group, the increase in depth fell short of significance, most likely because of low power.

Note on this clone: The antigen it binds to is not known. No base qualities exist here, and no much larger clone lies one base off it.

The CDR3 regions of human TCRbeta chains were subjected to immunosequencing. The original pipeline was this. TCRs in the repertoires were matched against a reference library of SARS-CoV-2-specific TCRs that had been generated with the MIRA antigen-specificity platform. Breadth meant the fraction of unique TCRs that were SARS-CoV-2-associated, whereas depth meant the fraction of total T cells that were SARS-CoV-2-associated. Using the MIRA data, each spike-specific TCR was assigned both to the spike region to which the TCR was reactive and to a CD4 or CD8 class. Log10-transformed breadth and depth values were compared by one-way ANOVA with Sidak's multiple comparisons tests. The table comes from immuneACCESS by way of TCRdb, which keeps in-frame sequences with V and J called. Part of the clones is missing from these tables; in studies checked, under half for an unresolved V gene and the rest for unknown reasons. V and J calls and clone size are copied from that table; D and trimming were computed from the DNA. For this sample there are some 99,000 clones; 91% appear just once. Roughly 6.9% of the sample lies in the top ten.

The source was peripheral blood, collected on day 0 of AZD1222 vaccination. The origin of this receptor is an adult in good health.

The CDR3 region reads CASSTTGQGHSGNTIYF. The nucleotides are TGTGCCAGCAGCACGACCGGACAGGGACACTCTGGAAACACCATATATTTT. The chain is made from TRBV5-8 and TRBJ1-3; 8 bases in the middle match TRBD1. V is trimmed back by 4 bases and J by 0 bases, and the junction contains 9 bases that no gene match accounts for. Sequences SGHTS (CDR1) and YDEGEE (CDR2) are obtained from the germline V gene. Counted from cysteine to phenylalanine, this CDR3 has 17 amino acids. Just the 51-base CDR3 DNA is kept, in frame starting at base 1.